This is a list of T cell receptor beta chains from one sample in a study of radiation and T cells in renal cell carcinoma. Sequencing used immunoSEQ multiplex PCR; TCRdb keeps in-frame clones, though not all of them. The table records over 120,000 clones, 88% of them present only once. The starting material was blood, obtained from a patient whose treatment included radiotherapy and nephrectomy. All receptors derive from a woman in her fifties or sixties with renal cell carcinoma. Both conserved end residues are part of each CDR3. The D gene is left open where the match is weak. For some rows the clone size is stated as once, few or many, or as a class when expanded; others skip it.

v_call: TRBV6-5
d_call: TRBD1
clone_size: .
j_call: TRBJ2-1
cdr3_nt: TGTGCCAGCAGTGAGGACAGGGGGCTTAATGAGCAGTTCTTC
cdr3_aa: CASSEDRGLNEQFF

v_call: TRBV18
d_call: TRBD1
clone_size: .
j_call: TRBJ2-1
cdr3_nt: TGTGCCAGCTCACCCGGGACAGGAGTCTACAATGAGCAGTTCTTC
cdr3_aa: CASSPGTGVYNEQFF

v_call: TRBV2
d_call: .
clone_size: .
j_call: TRBJ2-7
cdr3_nt: TGTGCCAGCAGTGTATCCCTGGGGGTTACCTACGAGCAGTACTTC
cdr3_aa: CASSVSLGVTYEQYF

v_call: TRBV10-3
d_call: TRBD1
clone_size: .
j_call: TRBJ1-6
cdr3_nt: TGTGCCATCAGTGAGTCGTATTACTATGGGACAGAGAATTCACCCCTCCACTTT
cdr3_aa: CAISESYYYGTENSPLHF

v_call: TRBV15
d_call: .
clone_size: .
j_call: TRBJ1-2
cdr3_nt: TGTGCCACCAGCAGAGATATCAGGACAGCTTATCCCATGGGCTACACCTTC
cdr3_aa: CATSRDIRTAYPMGYTF

v_call: TRBV19
d_call: .
clone_size: once
j_call: TRBJ1-1
cdr3_nt: TGTGCCAGTAGTTTGGGCAACACTGAAGCTTTCTTT
cdr3_aa: CASSLGNTEAFF

v_call: TRBV9
d_call: .
clone_size: .
j_call: TRBJ1-3
cdr3_nt: TGTGCCAGCAGCCCAGGGGAGGCCGGCGGAAACACCATATATTTT
cdr3_aa: CASSPGEAGGNTIYF

v_call: TRBV6-5
d_call: TRBD1
clone_size: .
j_call: TRBJ1-1
cdr3_nt: TGTGCCAGCAGCCCAGGGGGAGAGGGCACTGAAGCTTTCTTT
cdr3_aa: CASSPGGEGTEAFF

v_call: TRBV7-6
d_call: TRBD1
clone_size: .
j_call: TRBJ1-4
cdr3_nt: TGTGCCAGCAGCCCTAGGACCGGGACAGGGAACGAAAAACTGTTTTTT
cdr3_aa: CASSPRTGTGNEKLFF

v_call: TRBV25-1
d_call: .
clone_size: .
j_call: TRBJ1-2
cdr3_nt: TGTGCCAGCAGTGAATCGGTCAGCTTGAACTATGGCTACACCTTC
cdr3_aa: CASSESVSLNYGYTF

v_call: TRBV11-2
d_call: TRBD2
clone_size: .
j_call: TRBJ2-5
cdr3_nt: TGTGCCAGCAGCGCCTCGGGACTAGCGGGGGGCCAGTACTTC
cdr3_aa: CASSASGLAGGQYF

v_call: TRBV7-3
d_call: TRBD2
clone_size: .
j_call: TRBJ2-1
cdr3_nt: TGTGCCAGCAGCTTAGGGGGAGGGGTTTGGGATGAGCAGTTCTTC
cdr3_aa: CASSLGGGVWDEQFF

v_call: TRBV15
d_call: TRBD2
clone_size: .
j_call: TRBJ2-3
cdr3_nt: TGTGCCACCAGCAGAGATCCGACTAGCGGGGGCACAGATACGCAGTATTTT
cdr3_aa: CATSRDPTSGGTDTQYF

v_call: TRBV5-8
d_call: .
clone_size: once
j_call: TRBJ2-6
cdr3_nt: TGTGCCAGCAGGTGGGAGCCGGGGGGCGGCTCTGGGGCCAACGTCCTGACTTTC
cdr3_aa: CASRWEPGGGSGANVLTF

v_call: TRBV18
d_call: .
clone_size: .
j_call: TRBJ1-1
cdr3_nt: TGTGCCAGCTCACCTTTGGGGGGCTTCGCTGCTTTCTTT
cdr3_aa: CASSPLGGFAAFF

v_call: TRBV18
d_call: .
clone_size: .
j_call: TRBJ1-1
cdr3_nt: TGTGCCAGCTCACCCGGCTTGTTTAGGGACACTGAAGCTTTCTTT
cdr3_aa: CASSPGLFRDTEAFF

v_call: TRBV19
d_call: .
clone_size: .
j_call: TRBJ1-5
cdr3_nt: TGTGCCAGTAGTATATCCAAACCGTATAGCAATCAGCCCCAGCATTTT
cdr3_aa: CASSISKPYSNQPQHF

v_call: TRBV18
d_call: TRBD2
clone_size: .
j_call: TRBJ2-1
cdr3_nt: TGTGCCAGCTCATGGACTAGCGGGGACAATGAGCAGTTCTTC
cdr3_aa: CASSWTSGDNEQFF

v_call: TRBV5-1
d_call: TRBD1
clone_size: .
j_call: TRBJ1-6
cdr3_nt: TGCGCCAGCAGCTTCGGCCAGGGGGCGCCTTCACCCCTCCACTTT
cdr3_aa: CASSFGQGAPSPLHF

v_call: TRBV9
d_call: TRBD1
clone_size: .
j_call: TRBJ1-5
cdr3_nt: TGTGCCAGCAGCGCTGGGGAGGGGGCTGGTCAGCCCCAGCATTTT
cdr3_aa: CASSAGEGAGQPQHF

v_call: TRBV11-2
d_call: .
clone_size: .
j_call: TRBJ1-2
cdr3_nt: TGTGCCAGCAGCTTAGAACCGGACTTCAACTATGGCTACACCTTC
cdr3_aa: CASSLEPDFNYGYTF

v_call: TRBV30
d_call: .
clone_size: .
j_call: TRBJ1-2
cdr3_nt: TGTGCCTGGCAGTCCGGGACTTCAGATGGCTACACCTTC
cdr3_aa: CAWQSGTSDGYTF

v_call: TRBV18
d_call: .
clone_size: .
j_call: TRBJ1-1
cdr3_nt: TGTGCCAGCTCACCAACGGACGGATACACTGAAGCTTTCTTT
cdr3_aa: CASSPTDGYTEAFF

v_call: TRBV10-2
d_call: .
clone_size: .
j_call: TRBJ2-3
cdr3_nt: TGCGCCAGCAGTGAGCAGGAACCTGATACGCAGTATTTT
cdr3_aa: CASSEQEPDTQYF

v_call: TRBV6-4
d_call: .
clone_size: .
j_call: TRBJ2-1
cdr3_nt: TGTGCCAGCAGTGTAGTGGCGGGTGGTGAGCAGTTCTTC
cdr3_aa: CASSVVAGGEQFF

v_call: TRBV18
d_call: .
clone_size: .
j_call: TRBJ2-2
cdr3_nt: TGTGCCAGCTCACCAATGACAGAGAACACCGGGGAGCTGTTTTTT
cdr3_aa: CASSPMTENTGELFF

v_call: TRBV5-1
d_call: .
clone_size: .
j_call: TRBJ2-7
cdr3_nt: TGCGCCAGCAGCTTGGGGACAGTCTACGAGCAGTACTTC
cdr3_aa: CASSLGTVYEQYF

v_call: TRBV6-1
d_call: TRBD2
clone_size: .
j_call: TRBJ2-1
cdr3_nt: TGTGCCAGCAGGAATCACGGGGGGGCTGCTGAGCAGTTCTTC
cdr3_aa: CASRNHGGAAEQFF

v_call: TRBV4-1
d_call: .
clone_size: .
j_call: TRBJ2-1
cdr3_nt: TGCGCCAGCAGCCAAGGACCAGACAGACCCAATGAGCAGTTCTTC
cdr3_aa: CASSQGPDRPNEQFF

v_call: TRBV6-6
d_call: .
clone_size: once
j_call: TRBJ2-7
cdr3_nt: TGTGCCAGCAGTTACGCTAGCCGGGAGCAGTACTTC
cdr3_aa: CASSYASREQYF

v_call: TRBV7-7
d_call: .
clone_size: .
j_call: TRBJ1-4
cdr3_nt: TGTGCTAGCAGCCCTTCAGGCGGGAGAACTAATGAAAAACTGTTTTTT
cdr3_aa: CASSPSGGRTNEKLFF

v_call: TRBV19
d_call: .
clone_size: .
j_call: TRBJ1-4
cdr3_nt: TGTGCCAGTAGTACTCAGGACAGCTATAATGAAAAACTGTTTTTT
cdr3_aa: CASSTQDSYNEKLFF

v_call: TRBV29-1
d_call: .
clone_size: .
j_call: TRBJ1-1
cdr3_nt: TGCAGCGTTCATCCGGGGGGCACTGAAGCTTTCTTT
cdr3_aa: CSVHPGGTEAFF

v_call: TRBV5-1
d_call: .
clone_size: .
j_call: TRBJ2-1
cdr3_nt: TGCGCCAGCAGCTTAAAGACAAACAATGAGCAGTTCTTC
cdr3_aa: CASSLKTNNEQFF

v_call: TRBV6-5
d_call: .
clone_size: .
j_call: TRBJ1-6
cdr3_nt: TGTGCCAGCAGTTACCCTGGGGACGGTTCACCCCTCCACTTT
cdr3_aa: CASSYPGDGSPLHF

v_call: TRBV6-4
d_call: TRBD1
clone_size: .
j_call: TRBJ2-2
cdr3_nt: TGTGCCAGCAGTGAGGGACAGCGGCGCCCCGGGGAGCTGTTTTTT
cdr3_aa: CASSEGQRRPGELFF

v_call: TRBV9
d_call: .
clone_size: .
j_call: TRBJ1-2
cdr3_nt: TGTGCCAGCAAAGAGCAGGGGTCTGATGGCTACACCTTC
cdr3_aa: CASKEQGSDGYTF

v_call: TRBV4-1
d_call: TRBD2
clone_size: .
j_call: TRBJ2-7
cdr3_nt: TGCGCCAGCAGCCAACCAACTAGCGGGGGGCCTGACTACGAGCAGTACTTC
cdr3_aa: CASSQPTSGGPDYEQYF

v_call: TRBV18
d_call: TRBD1
clone_size: .
j_call: TRBJ2-7
cdr3_nt: TGTGCCAGCTCACCCGAAGGACAGGGACGAAAGTTCTACGAGCAGTACTTC
cdr3_aa: CASSPEGQGRKFYEQYF

v_call: TRBV5-1
d_call: .
clone_size: .
j_call: TRBJ1-1
cdr3_nt: TGCGCCAGCAGCTTCGCTCAGGGCGGGACTGAAGCTTTCTTT
cdr3_aa: CASSFAQGGTEAFF

v_call: TRBV2
d_call: TRBD2
clone_size: .
j_call: TRBJ2-1
cdr3_nt: TGTGCCAGCAGTTCCCCAGCGGGGGGGCTCAATGAGCAGTTCTTC
cdr3_aa: CASSSPAGGLNEQFF

v_call: TRBV19
d_call: .
clone_size: .
j_call: TRBJ1-1
cdr3_nt: TGTGCCAGTAGTCTGCCCTGGGCCGCTGAAGCTTTCTTT
cdr3_aa: CASSLPWAAEAFF

v_call: TRBV4-3
d_call: TRBD2
clone_size: .
j_call: TRBJ2-3
cdr3_nt: TGCGCCAGCAGCCAAGGGGCCGGGGGGACTAGCACAGATACGCAGTATTTT
cdr3_aa: CASSQGAGGTSTDTQYF

v_call: TRBV2
d_call: TRBD1
clone_size: .
j_call: TRBJ1-5
cdr3_nt: TGTGCCAGCAGATCGGACAGGGGGCGAAGCAATCAGCCCCAGCATTTT
cdr3_aa: CASRSDRGRSNQPQHF

v_call: TRBV7-3
d_call: TRBD1
clone_size: .
j_call: TRBJ1-2
cdr3_nt: TGTGCCAGCAGCTCTGGACAGGGGAATCCTTATGGCTACACCTTC
cdr3_aa: CASSSGQGNPYGYTF

v_call: TRBV5-1
d_call: TRBD1
clone_size: .
j_call: TRBJ1-2
cdr3_nt: TGCGCCAGCAGCATAGGACAGGTTACTAACTATGGCTACACCTTC
cdr3_aa: CASSIGQVTNYGYTF